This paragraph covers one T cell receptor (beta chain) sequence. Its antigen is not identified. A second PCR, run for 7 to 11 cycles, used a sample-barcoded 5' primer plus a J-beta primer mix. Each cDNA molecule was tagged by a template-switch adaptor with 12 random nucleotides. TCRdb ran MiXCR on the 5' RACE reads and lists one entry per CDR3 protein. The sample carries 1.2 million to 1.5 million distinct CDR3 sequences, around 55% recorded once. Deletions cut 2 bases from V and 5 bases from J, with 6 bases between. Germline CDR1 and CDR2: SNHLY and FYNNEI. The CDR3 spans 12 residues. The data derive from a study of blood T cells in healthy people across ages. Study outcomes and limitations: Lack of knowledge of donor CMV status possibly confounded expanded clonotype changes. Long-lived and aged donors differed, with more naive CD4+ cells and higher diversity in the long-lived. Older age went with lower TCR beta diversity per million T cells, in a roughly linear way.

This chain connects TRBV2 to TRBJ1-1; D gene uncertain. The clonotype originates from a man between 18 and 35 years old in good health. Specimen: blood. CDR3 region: CASSEWWTEAFF. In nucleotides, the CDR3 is TGTGCCAGCAGTGAATGGTGGACTGAAGCTTTCTTT.